The TCR beta chain described here comes from a study of T cell clusters in autoimmune cytopenias. Multiplex touch-down PCR amplified TRB using TRB-A and TRB-B pools in one tube. TCRdb reprocessed the multiplex PCR reads and stores each CDR3 protein as one record, lacking DNA. The ten top clones account for more than 30%, within a sample of several thousand distinct CDR3 sequences. On this clonotype: Its antigen is not known.

Overall study results and limits: A dominant lymphoma-associated repertoire apparently masked the cluster-lack signature in secondary cytopenia versus chronic lymphocytic leukemia.

TRB was amplified from roughly 250 ng of peripheral blood genomic DNA per sample. Another study also made use of these data, one on T cell repertoires in aging, cancer and after chemotherapy. As that study records: Donor ages fell into six groups from 30 or younger up to 70 or older. Loss of evenness, beyond lost richness, contributed to age-related TCR diversity decline in cancer patients. Rebound thymic output was suggested by rising median generation probability during chemotherapy in each cancer cohort.

Sequencing used peripheral blood. This clonotype was obtained from a human donor in good health.

The CDR3 spells CASSPDSAEAFF. J is TRBJ1-1 and V is TRBV6-5; TCRdb's D call of TRBD1 is untestable without DNA. The CDR3 runs to 12 residues. The V gene's germline CDR1 is MNHEY and CDR2 SVGAGI.